Listed below are T cell receptor beta chains from one sample, sequenced in a study of T cells in Graves' hyperthyroidism and ophthalmopathy. In TCRdb, the multiplex PCR reads were re-called with MiXCR into one record per CDR3 protein. The table records hundreds of thousands of distinct CDR3 sequences, approximately 13% of them present only once. Input material: blood. The receptors originated from a woman in her late teens or twenties with Graves' hyperthyroidism. Both conserved end residues are part of each CDR3. The D gene is left open where the match is weak. Clone size is not always given. Where it is, it says once, few, many or a class for expanded clones.

j_gene	d_gene	v_gene	abundance	CDR3aa	CDR3nt
TRBJ2-1	TRBD2	TRBV20-1	many	CSARVGSGVDNEQFF	TGCAGTGCTAGAGTGGGCAGCGGGGTTGACAATGAGCAGTTCTTC
TRBJ1-1	NA	TRBV7-9	few	CASSPQGPVGDTEAFF	TGTGCCAGCAGCCCACAAGGCCCAGTTGGGGACACTGAAGCTTTCTTT
TRBJ1-1	NA	TRBV6-2/TRBV6-3	many	CASSSADTEAFF	TGTGCCAGCAGTTCAGCGGACACTGAAGCTTTCTTT
TRBJ1-3	NA	TRBV11-2	few	CASSSLRGPSSGNTIYF	TGTGCCAGCAGCTCACTCAGGGGCCCCAGCTCTGGAAACACCATATATTTT
TRBJ2-5	NA	TRBV5-6	few	CASSRVGMAGEEETQYF	TGTGCCAGCAGCCGAGTCGGTATGGCAGGGGAAGAAGAGACCCAGTACTTC
TRBJ2-3	TRBD2	TRBV3-1	NA	CASSPVLAFEDTQYF	TGTGCCAGCAGCCCCGTACTAGCGTTTGAAGATACGCAGTATTTT
TRBJ1-6	NA	TRBV9	many	CASSVEVNSPLHF	TGTGCCAGCAGCGTAGAGGTGAATTCACCCCTCCACTTT
TRBJ1-5	NA	TRBV20-1	few	CSAREGSGDSNQPQHF	TGCAGTGCTAGAGAAGGCTCAGGGGATAGCAATCAGCCCCAGCATTTT
TRBJ1-2	TRBD1	TRBV7-2	many	CASSPESFDRGRGYTF	TGTGCCAGCAGCCCCGAGTCCTTTGACAGGGGGCGAGGCTACACCTTC
TRBJ1-1	TRBD1	TRBV20-1	many	CSAPGTGFTEAFF	TGCAGTGCTCCCGGGACAGGGTTCACTGAAGCTTTCTTT
TRBJ1-2	NA	TRBV28	many	CASSFAGDKDGYTF	TGTGCCAGCAGTTTCGCCGGGGACAAAGATGGCTACACCTTC
TRBJ2-4	NA	TRBV20-1	many	CSAKGQSKNIQYF	TGCAGTGCCAAGGGACAATCCAAAAACATTCAGTACTTC
TRBJ1-1	NA	TRBV19	NA	CASSIPSGGTEAFF	TGTGCCAGTAGTATACCCTCGGGTGGGACTGAAGCTTTCTTT
TRBJ2-3	NA	TRBV28	many	CASSLSSSGTDTQYF	TGTGCCAGCAGTTTATCCAGCTCAGGCACAGATACGCAGTATTTT
TRBJ1-4	TRBD1	TRBV4-2	NA	CASSQEDRVPWGLFF	TGTGCCAGCAGCCAAGAGGACAGGGTCCCGTGGGGACTGTTTTTT
TRBJ1-2	TRBD1	TRBV28	many	CASSHDRGGANYGYTF	TGTGCCAGCAGCCATGACAGGGGGGGAGCTAACTATGGCTACACCTTC
TRBJ1-2	NA	TRBV5-1	NA	CASSVSNYGYTF	TGTGCCAGCAGCGTGAGCAACTATGGCTACACCTTC
TRBJ2-3	NA	TRBV2	many	CASSDSSFTDTQYF	TGTGCCAGCAGTGACTCTAGCTTCACAGATACGCAGTATTTT
TRBJ2-7	TRBD1	TRBV5-1	NA	CASSDRALLSYEQYF	TGCGCCAGCAGCGACAGGGCCCTACTTTCCTACGAGCAGTACTTC
TRBJ2-5	NA	TRBV7-3	NA	CASSLTPHPTGGSQETQYF	TGTGCCAGCAGCTTAACCCCCCACCCGACCGGGGGTTCCCAAGAGACCCAGTACTTC
TRBJ1-2	TRBD1	TRBV11-2	many	CASSSLTGPLSYGYTF	TGTGCCAGCAGCTCATTGACAGGGCCTCTCAGTTATGGCTACACCTTC
TRBJ2-2	NA	TRBV28	many	CASSSPPLGRELFF	TGTGCCAGCAGTTCCCCCCCACTAGGGCGGGAGCTGTTTTTT
TRBJ2-2	NA	TRBV7-3	many	CASSSQGGGNTGELFF	TGTGCCAGCAGCTCCCAAGGGGGGGGGAACACCGGGGAGCTGTTTTTT
TRBJ2-7	TRBD2	TRBV6-2/TRBV6-3	many	CASSYSTRFGGGDPYEQYF	TGTGCCAGCAGTTACTCAACTCGCTTCGGCGGGGGAGACCCCTACGAGCAGTACTTC
TRBJ2-1	TRBD1	TRBV24-1	few	CATNDRDRGINEQFF	TGTGCCACCAACGACCGGGACAGGGGTATCAATGAGCAGTTCTTC
TRBJ1-3	NA	TRBV28	few	CASGGGNTIYF	TGTGCCAGCGGGGGGGGAAACACCATATATTTT
TRBJ1-1	NA	TRBV12-3/TRBV12-4	many	CASSPDSLQWGLLRDTEAFF	TGTGCCAGCAGCCCCGACAGTCTCCAATGGGGGTTGCTTCGGGACACTGAAGCTTTCTTT
TRBJ1-1	NA	TRBV6-6	NA	CASSYSPGSTEAFF	TGTGCCAGCAGTTACTCGCCAGGCAGCACTGAAGCTTTCTTT
TRBJ1-1	NA	TRBV28	many	CASRPIAAGAFF	TGTGCCAGCAGACCCATCGCAGCGGGGGCTTTCTTT
TRBJ2-1	NA	TRBV3-1	NA	CASSQDYAMMDNEQFF	TGTGCCAGCAGCCAAGATTATGCCATGATGGACAATGAGCAGTTCTTC
TRBJ1-1	NA	TRBV19	NA	CASTNAYMNTEAFF	TGTGCCAGTACTAACGCGTACATGAACACTGAAGCTTTCTTT
TRBJ2-7	NA	TRBV20-1	NA	CSARESGEQYF	TGCAGTGCTAGAGAATCGGGGGAGCAGTACTTC